This TCR beta chain was documented in a study of glioma-infiltrating T cells after dendritic cell vaccination. General study results and limits: No direct clonality-survival link was found; a diverse polyclonal response may matter.

TCRB CDR3 was amplified from 2 ug genomic DNA or less. Amplification used 60 V beta primers and 13 J beta primers. The repertoire was sequenced with immunoSEQ multiplex PCR; TCRdb's copy has only in-frame clones and lacks some. The repertoire holds approximately 82,000 clones, with approximately 90% as singletons. V shed 4 bases and J 7 bases; nucleotides not matched to a gene: 10. CDR1 is MNHEY, CDR2 SVGAGI, per germline. The CDR3 consists of 15 residues. About this clone: Its antigen remains unidentified.

Before vaccination, two weeks after the third vaccination, and at progression, PBMC were collected. The receptor's source is a human donor with glioblastoma. The source was blood, collected before dendritic cell vaccination. V gene TRBV6-5 combines with J gene TRBJ2-3; 8 nucleotides agree with TRBD1. The CDR3 protein is CASSSSQGARNTQYF. DNA of the CDR3: TGTGCCAGCAGTTCCTCGCAGGGGGCTCGAAATACGCAGTATTTT.